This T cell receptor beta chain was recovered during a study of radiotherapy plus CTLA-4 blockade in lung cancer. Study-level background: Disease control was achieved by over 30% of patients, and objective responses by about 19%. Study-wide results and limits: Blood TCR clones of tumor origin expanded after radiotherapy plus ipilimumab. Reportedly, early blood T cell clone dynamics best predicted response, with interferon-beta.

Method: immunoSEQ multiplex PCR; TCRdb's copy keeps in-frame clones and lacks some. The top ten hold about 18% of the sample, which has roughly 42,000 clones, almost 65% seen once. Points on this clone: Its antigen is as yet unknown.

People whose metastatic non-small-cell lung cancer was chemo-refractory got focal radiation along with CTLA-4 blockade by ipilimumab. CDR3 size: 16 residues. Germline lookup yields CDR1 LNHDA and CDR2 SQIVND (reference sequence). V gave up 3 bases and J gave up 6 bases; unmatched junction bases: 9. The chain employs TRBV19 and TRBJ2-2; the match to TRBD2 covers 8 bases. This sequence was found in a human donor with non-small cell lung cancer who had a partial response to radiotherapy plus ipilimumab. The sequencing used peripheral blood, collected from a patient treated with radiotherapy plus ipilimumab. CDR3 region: CASSMRAGGVAGELFF. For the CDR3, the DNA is TGTGCCAGTAGTATGAGGGCGGGGGGAGTGGCCGGGGAGCTGTTTTTT. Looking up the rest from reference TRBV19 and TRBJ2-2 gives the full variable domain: DGGITQSPKYLFRKEGQNVTLSCEQNLNHDAMYWYRQDPGQGLRLIYYSQIVNDFQKGDIAEGYSVSREKKESFPLTVTSAQKNPTAFYLCASSMRAGGVAGELFFGEGSRLTVL.